This TCR beta chain was found in a study of siplizumab effects on memory and regulatory T cells. Study as a whole: Reactions of mixed lymphocytes were paired, with siplizumab at about 1 ug/mL or without drug. General observations from the study: The study found that mappable alloreactive CD4+ clones averaged roughly 69% Treg-derived with siplizumab and under 35% in controls.

Of note for this clone: The antigen is unknown.

The mixed lymphocyte reaction cells were grown together in coculture at 37°C for 5 to 6 days. CFSE was used to stain responder PBMCs and Violet Dye to stain stimulator PBMCs, which were then pooled 1:1. CDR3 length: 13 amino acids. V was clipped by 8 bases and J by 3 bases, with 12 bases between them. Germline CDR1 and CDR2: MNHEY and SVGAGI. Roughly 10^5 TCR templates underwent assay in each sample. Only in-frame clones appear in the TCRdb table, and some are missing; sequencing was by immunoSEQ multiplex PCR. The sample gives 15,000 to 20,000 clones, 44% of which show up once; approximately 5.7% is in the top ten.

The specimen sequenced was CFSE-low (dividing) CD4+ T cells sorted from an allogeneic mixed lymphocyte reaction. This chain links TRBV6-5 with TRBJ2-3, with a tentative D call TRBD2 (6 bases). This sequence originates from a human donor in good health; the cells came from an allogeneic mixed lymphocyte reaction. Some clones in this sample may be carry-over from other donors' samples. DNA for the CDR3: TGTGCCAGCCGGGGGAGCGGTACAGATACGCAGTATTTT. Translated: CASRGSGTDTQYF.